Listed below are T cell receptor beta chains from one sample, sequenced in a study of regulatory T cells in long-lasting Graves disease. TCRdb itself ran the multiplex PCR reads through MiXCR, one entry per CDR3 protein. Among a few hundred thousand distinct CDR3 sequences listed, about a quarter were seen once. The specimen comprised peripheral blood mononuclear cells (PBMCs), sampled when the disease was refractory, from a patient treated with antithyroid drugs. These TCRs come from a female donor with Graves disease. Each CDR3 is given with its conserved first and last residue. The order of the fields is CDR3 length, J gene, V gene, clone size, D gene, CDR3 protein, CDR3 DNA. The D gene is left open where the match is weak. Clone sizes are given selectively: once, few, many, or a class where the clone is expanded.

15,TRBJ2-7,TRBV6-1,few,TRBD1,CASSAPGTGVYEQYF,TGTGCCAGCAGTGCACCCGGGACAGGGGTGTACGAGCAGTACTTC
19,TRBJ1-1,TRBV20-1,.,TRBD1,CSARDHLLGQGALNTEAFF,TGCAGTGCTAGAGATCATTTACTGGGACAGGGGGCGTTGAACACTGAAGCTTTCTTT
14,TRBJ2-5,TRBV7-2,many,.,CASSAGIYQETQYF,TGTGCCAGCAGCGCCGGAATTTACCAAGAGACCCAGTACTTC
20,TRBJ2-5,TRBV7-2,.,TRBD2,CASSLSGQPGLAGGGETQYF,TGTGCCAGCAGCTTGTCGGGGCAACCGGGACTAGCGGGAGGTGGAGAGACCCAGTACTTC
15,TRBJ2-1,TRBV5-1,few,.,CASRLGPGDYNEQFF,TGCGCCAGTCGATTAGGTCCCGGGGACTACAATGAGCAGTTCTTC
16,TRBJ1-4,TRBV18,many,.,CASSPNQRDANEKLFF,TGTGCCAGCTCACCCAACCAGCGGGACGCTAATGAAAAACTGTTTTTT
14,TRBJ2-7,TRBV28,few,TRBD1,CASSNRGRVDEQYF,TGTGCCAGCAGTAACAGGGGGCGCGTCGACGAGCAGTACTTC
15,TRBJ2-7,TRBV11-1,once,.,CASSFGDSNSYEQYF,TGTGCCAGCAGCTTTGGGGATTCGAACTCCTACGAGCAGTACTTC
13,TRBJ1-5,TRBV28,many,.,CASSLRVAQPQHF,TGTGCCAGCAGTCTTAGGGTTGCCCAACCCCAGCATTTT
16,TRBJ2-3,TRBV5-1,.,TRBD2,CASSPLLAGVRNTQYF,TGCGCCAGCAGCCCTTTACTAGCGGGAGTCAGAAATACGCAGTATTTT
16,TRBJ1-2,TRBV28,few,TRBD1,CASSLEGTGGGYGYTF,TGTGCCAGCAGTTTAGAGGGGACAGGGGGCGGCTATGGCTACACCTTC
16,TRBJ2-3,TRBV7-9,few,.,CASTASRGSGTDTQYF,TGTGCCAGCACCGCCTCTCGGGGGAGTGGCACAGATACGCAGTATTTT
13,TRBJ2-7,TRBV29-1,few,TRBD1,CSVVGTATYEQYF,TGCAGCGTCGTTGGGACAGCTACCTACGAGCAGTACTTC
14,TRBJ2-1,TRBV12-3/TRBV12-4,.,.,CASSLTGSNVVEFF,TGTGCCAGCAGTTTAACCGGGAGTAATGTAGTGGAGTTCTTC
17,TRBJ2-4,TRBV7-2,few,TRBD2,CASSPPGLVGAKNIQYF,TGTGCCAGCAGCCCCCCGGGACTAGTCGGAGCCAAAAACATTCAGTACTTC
15,TRBJ2-7,TRBV4-3,.,TRBD1,CASSRARDRGYEQYF,TGCGCCAGCAGCCGGGCGCGGGACAGGGGGTACGAGCAGTACTTC
12,TRBJ1-2,TRBV29-1,few,TRBD1,CSVGQGTYGYTF,TGCAGCGTTGGACAGGGGACCTATGGCTACACCTTC
16,TRBJ2-7,TRBV13,few,.,CASSLGPAGLSYEQYF,TGTGCCAGCAGCTTAGGCCCAGCTGGGCTCTCCTACGAGCAGTACTTC
15,TRBJ1-2,TRBV13,.,.,CASSLYGAGNYGYTF,TGTGCCAGCAGCTTATACGGGGCGGGGAACTATGGCTACACCTTC
13,TRBJ2-5,TRBV29-1,many,.,CSVEREYQETQYF,TGCAGCGTTGAGAGAGAGTACCAAGAGACCCAGTACTTC
15,TRBJ1-1,TRBV3-1,many,.,CASSRRSGASTEAFF,TGTGCCAGCAGCCGCAGGTCAGGGGCGAGTACTGAAGCTTTCTTT
18,TRBJ2-4,TRBV6-1,few,.,CASSEAYGIAEPINIQYF,TGTGCCAGCAGTGAAGCTTACGGGATAGCGGAGCCTATAAACATTCAGTACTTC
15,TRBJ1-2,TRBV6-1,many,.,CASSDRLRFRDGYTF,TGTGCCAGCAGTGACAGGTTAAGGTTTAGGGATGGCTACACCTTC
13,TRBJ1-1,TRBV19,.,TRBD1,CATRTGWNTEAFF,TGTGCCACTCGGACAGGGTGGAACACTGAAGCTTTCTTT
14,TRBJ2-3,TRBV20-1,.,.,CSARDRGTTDTQYF,TGCAGTGCTAGAGATCGGGGCACCACAGATACGCAGTATTTT
15,TRBJ1-2,TRBV14,.,TRBD1,CASSPQRQGAYGYTF,TGTGCCAGCAGCCCACAGAGACAGGGGGCATATGGCTACACCTTC
15,TRBJ2-5,TRBV3-1,few,TRBD2,CASSQASGRSETQYF,TGTGCCAGCAGCCAGGCGAGCGGGAGAAGTGAGACCCAGTACTTC
17,TRBJ1-1,TRBV7-2,.,.,CASSSQGGTGVNTEAFF,TGTGCCAGCAGCTCACAAGGTGGAACCGGGGTGAACACTGAAGCTTTCTTT
15,TRBJ2-7,TRBV11-2,.,.,CAGSLDIGGSYEQYF,TGTGCCGGCAGCTTAGATATCGGGGGATCCTACGAGCAGTACTTC
13,TRBJ1-5,TRBV12-3/TRBV12-4,many,.,CASSMPGGQPQHF,TGTGCCAGCAGCATGCCGGGAGGACAGCCCCAGCATTTT
18,TRBJ2-2,TRBV11-2,few,TRBD2,CVSSSTSGRAGGTGELFF,TGTGTCAGCAGCTCGACTAGCGGGAGGGCGGGGGGCACCGGGGAGCTGTTTTTT
16,TRBJ2-5,TRBV7-8,few,TRBD1,CASSPDDRGRGETQYF,TGTGCCAGCAGCCCGGACGACAGGGGGCGCGGAGAGACCCAGTACTTC
13,TRBJ2-2,TRBV2,many,.,CASSNGPVLELFF,TGTGCCAGCAGTAATGGGCCCGTCCTGGAGCTGTTTTTT
13,TRBJ1-2,TRBV27,many,TRBD1,CASSLPGQGWYTF,TGTGCCAGCAGTTTACCGGGACAGGGGTGGTACACCTTC
15,TRBJ2-5,TRBV6-5,many,.,CASSYLRRDQETQYF,TGTGCCAGCAGTTACCTTCGGCGAGACCAAGAGACCCAGTACTTC
16,TRBJ2-5,TRBV19,.,TRBD2,CASSIGYGREWETQYF,TGTGCCAGTAGTATTGGGTATGGGCGGGAGTGGGAGACCCAGTACTTC
15,TRBJ2-2,TRBV6-1,few,TRBD2,CASSKLAARTGELFF,TGTGCCAGCAGTAAACTAGCGGCGAGGACCGGGGAGCTGTTTTTT
11,TRBJ2-7,TRBV6-1,.,.,CASGQSYEQYF,TGTGCCTCAGGACAGTCCTACGAGCAGTACTTC
16,TRBJ2-1,TRBV11-2,.,.,CASSLGSVTSYNEQFF,TGTGCCAGCAGCTTAGGTTCCGTTACCTCCTACAATGAGCAGTTCTTC
15,TRBJ2-5,TRBV3-1,.,TRBD1,CASSQVWTGRETQYF,TGTGCCAGCAGCCAAGTCTGGACAGGGCGCGAGACCCAGTACTTC
14,TRBJ2-7,TRBV4-1,few,.,CASSQGQNFYEQYF,TGCGCCAGCAGCCAAGGACAGAATTTTTACGAGCAGTACTTC
16,TRBJ1-6,TRBV10-3,.,TRBD1,CAISGGQSSYNSPLHF,TGTGCCATCAGTGGGGGACAGAGCTCCTATAATTCACCCCTCCACTTT
18,TRBJ2-5,TRBV2,many,TRBD2,CASSEAGGRGALRYTQYF,TGTGCCAGCAGTGAAGCCGGCGGGAGGGGGGCCTTGCGGTATACCCAGTACTTC
13,TRBJ1-1,TRBV18,few,.,CASSPGRPTEAFF,TGTGCCAGCTCACCGGGACGACCGACTGAAGCTTTCTTT
16,TRBJ1-1,TRBV28,.,TRBD1,CASSLWGGQGASEAFF,TGTGCCAGCAGTTTATGGGGGGGACAGGGGGCCTCTGAAGCTTTCTTT
13,TRBJ2-5,TRBV15,.,.,CATSGGWAETQYF,TGTGCCACCAGCGGGGGTTGGGCAGAGACCCAGTACTTC
13,TRBJ1-1,TRBV20-1,.,.,CSAYRRMNTEAFF,TGCAGTGCGTATCGGAGAATGAACACTGAAGCTTTCTTT
16,TRBJ2-3,TRBV5-1,few,.,CASSLPLAKGADTQYF,TGCGCCAGCAGCCTCCCACTTGCGAAAGGGGCAGATACGCAGTATTTT
15,TRBJ2-5,TRBV5-1,few,.,CASSSQPDIQETQYF,TGCGCCAGCAGCTCTCAACCGGACATACAAGAGACCCAGTACTTC
13,TRBJ2-7,TRBV20-1,many,TRBD2,CSAALGRASEQYF,TGCAGTGCTGCCCTTGGGAGGGCCTCCGAGCAGTACTTC
13,TRBJ2-7,TRBV19,many,TRBD2,CASSGSGAYEQYF,TGTGCCAGTAGTGGTAGCGGGGCCTACGAGCAGTACTTC
16,TRBJ2-7,TRBV6-1,many,TRBD2,CASSRHQTSGTYEQYF,TGTGCCAGCAGTCGTCACCAAACTAGCGGTACCTACGAGCAGTACTTC
16,TRBJ2-1,TRBV6-1,many,TRBD2,CASRPYGLAEGTEQFF,TGTGCCAGCAGACCATATGGACTAGCGGAAGGCACTGAGCAGTTCTTC
16,TRBJ1-5,TRBV2,once,TRBD1,CASSDKVSGGGQPQHF,TGTGCCAGCAGTGATAAGGTTTCAGGGGGCGGGCAGCCCCAGCATTTT
16,TRBJ2-5,TRBV6-1,.,.,CASSTTGTLSQETQYF,TGTGCCAGCAGTACAACGGGGACACTGTCTCAAGAGACCCAGTACTTC
14,TRBJ1-2,TRBV30,many,TRBD1,CAWSVRGLRYGYTF,TGTGCCTGGAGTGTAAGGGGGCTTCGCTATGGCTACACCTTC
14,TRBJ1-2,TRBV10-3,many,TRBD1,CAISVGTGGNGYTF,TGTGCCATCAGTGTTGGGACAGGGGGCAATGGCTACACCTTC
14,TRBJ1-5,TRBV20-1,.,TRBD1,CSATEGAMGQPQHF,TGCAGTGCCACTGAGGGGGCCATGGGTCAGCCCCAGCATTTT
16,TRBJ2-5,TRBV14,few,TRBD2,CASSRRLAGYQETQYF,TGTGCCAGCAGCCGGAGACTAGCGGGGTACCAAGAGACCCAGTACTTC
19,TRBJ2-1,TRBV9,.,TRBD2,CASSPTGLAGANSYNEQFF,TGTGCCAGCAGCCCAACGGGACTAGCGGGAGCAAACTCCTACAATGAGCAGTTCTTC